This TCR beta chain was identified in a study of T-cell memory formation after mild COVID-19 (dated by TCRdb to about 2021). With respect to the entire study: Most TCR sequence clusters were specific to one of the two donors. Longitudinal TCRalpha and TCRbeta repertoire sequencing tracked T-cell clones expanding and contracting after mild COVID-19 in a couple of donors. The cohort comprised two young, previously healthy adult volunteers, one female and one male. Broader findings and caveats from the paper: Whether the second-wave clones peaking on day 37 were SARS-CoV-2 specific was not confirmed. Only a couple of mild cases were covered by the study, and larger cohorts that include severe cases with pre-infection samples were considered necessary. Contracting CD4+ clones were located mainly in the CM and EM memory subsets, whereas CD8+ clones were found to be enriched in EMRA. Balanced CD4/CD8 phenotypes were observed for clones contracting from day 15 to 85, whereas a bias towards CD4+ was observed for a second wave of clones expanding from day 15 to 37. Some responding clones were found in pre-infection memory, which suggests that pre-existing cross-reactive memory T cells took part in the SARS-CoV-2 response.

Reads for this sample came from an Illumina NovaSeq 6000. TCRalpha and TCRbeta cDNA libraries were constructed by 5'RACE with constant-segment primers, with sample barcodes and unique molecular identifiers being introduced. RNA was extracted from every sample with Trizol reagent. Libraries were amplified in two PCR steps, with a second sample barcode and Illumina TruSeq adapters added in the second step. Sequencing of libraries was performed on an Illumina NovaSeq with 2 x 150 bp paired-end reads. For the original study's pipeline: With migec v1.2.7, reads were demultiplexed and then collapsed into UMI-guided consensus sequences. With mixcr v2.1.11, UMI consensuses were aligned to TRA and TRB V and J templates and assembled into clonotypes. Expanded or contracted clonotypes were those called significant by both edgeR and NoisET, with noise models trained on biological replicates. For edgeR calls, the cutoffs were a false discovery rate-adjusted p below 0.01 and a log2 fold-change threshold of 1. As an exploratory analysis of dynamics, PCA with hierarchical clustering was applied to max-normalized trajectories of the 1000 most abundant clonotypes. Separately sequenced CD4+ and CD8+ repertoires were used to assign the CD4 or CD8 phenotype of responding clones. TCRdb took the public reads, trimmed them with fastp at Q25, ran MiXCR for clone calling and kept in-frame beta chains. All rows with the same CDR3 protein become a single entry with the most common DNA and genes. For this entry, the V and J calls and clone size follow TCRdb and not the study's own pipeline. Within this sample are 150,000 to 200,000 distinct CDR3 sequences, with around 10% of them counted one time only. The top ten hold roughly 3.8% of the sample.

The V end gives up 2 bases and the J end 3 bases, leaving 10 bases in the junction not matched to a gene. The germline V gene yields SGHTA for CDR1 and FQGNSA for CDR2. The CDR3 runs 17 amino acids, cysteine and phenylalanine included. Only the CDR3 DNA is retained, 51 bases long and in frame from the first base. A word on this clonotype: Its antigen remains unidentified. Base quality data are lacking; no much larger clone is found one base away.

Ficoll-Paque density gradient centrifugation was used to isolate PBMCs. The chain couples TRBV7-2 to TRBJ1-3; TRBD1 matches 7 bases in the middle. The clonotype comes from a man between 18 and 29 years old who had mild COVID-19 (a few samples of this study predate the infection). The sample titles of this study are shuffled in the database, so cell type and time point are left out; the donor was told from shared clones. The sample taken for sequencing was PBMCs or a T cell subset sorted from them (not recorded which). For the CDR3, the sequence is CASSLSQGVGLGNTIYF. The DNA is TGTGCCAGCAGCTTAAGTCAGGGGGTAGGACTTGGAAACACCATATATTTT.